Given below is one T cell receptor beta chain in context. The target of this receptor is not known. Base qualities are not at hand, and no much larger clone is one base apart. CDR1 and CDR2 (MGHDK, SYGVNS) derive from the germline V gene. The CDR3 covers 16 residues, taking in both the cysteine and the phenylalanine. Only CDR3 DNA is held: 48 bases, read in frame from base 1. The junction carries 15 bases between V and J, which are trimmed by 1 base and 4 bases respectively. This specimen comes from a study of response to subunit inactivated influenza vaccine (dated by TCRdb to about 2018). With respect to the entire study: Deep quantitative profiling of the T cell receptor repertoire was used in the study to follow responses to a trivalent subunit inactivated influenza vaccine. Study-wide findings and limitations: The authors suggested that each seasonal influenza vaccination may recruit only a limited number of new T cells.

Libraries came from RT-PCR. These reads were obtained on an Illumina HiSeq 2500. TCRdb redid the processing of the public reads, applying fastp at Q25 and MiXCR, and retained in-frame beta chains. A single entry per CDR3 protein holds the most common genes and DNA from its merged rows. This sample is represented by about 310,000 distinct CDR3 sequences; roughly 22% of them were singletons. Jointly, the top ten make up 10% of the sample. The sequence links TRBV25-1 to TRBJ2-3, and possibly TRBD2, on 5 matching bases. The receptor's source is a man between 50 and 69 years old who received an inactivated influenza vaccine. Donor details come from another sample of the same person, matched by shared clones. Sequencing used PBMCs from blood, obtained less than 22 months after vaccination. The bases are TGTGCCAGCAGTGAATTTAACTCCGAGAGGGCAGATACGCAGTATTTT. Translated, this is CASSEFNSERADTQYF.